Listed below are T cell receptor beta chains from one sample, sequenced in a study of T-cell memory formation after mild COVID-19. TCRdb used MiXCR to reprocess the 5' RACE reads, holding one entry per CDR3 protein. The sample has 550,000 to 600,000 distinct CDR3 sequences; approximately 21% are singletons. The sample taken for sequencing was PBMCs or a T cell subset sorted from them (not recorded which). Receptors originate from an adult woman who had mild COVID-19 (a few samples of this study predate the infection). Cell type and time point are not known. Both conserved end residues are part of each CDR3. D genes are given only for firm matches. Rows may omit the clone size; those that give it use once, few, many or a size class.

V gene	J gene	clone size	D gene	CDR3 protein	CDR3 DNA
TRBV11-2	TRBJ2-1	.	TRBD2	CASSFGLAAREGEQFF	TGTGCCAGCAGCTTCGGTCTAGCGGCCCGAGAAGGTGAGCAGTTCTTC
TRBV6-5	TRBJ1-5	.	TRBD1	CASRSMTGWNQPQHF	TGTGCCAGCAGATCAATGACAGGGTGGAATCAGCCCCAGCATTTT
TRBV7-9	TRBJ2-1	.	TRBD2	CASSSLERERYNEQFF	TGTGCCAGCAGCTCATTAGAGCGGGAGCGCTACAATGAGCAGTTCTTC
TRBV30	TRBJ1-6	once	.	CAWSYGGGRLGIRNNSPLHF	TGTGCCTGGAGTTACGGGGGCGGGAGGTTAGGAATAAGGAATAATTCACCCCTCCACTTT
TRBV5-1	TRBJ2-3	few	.	CASSTTGKPRDTQYF	TGCGCCAGCAGCACCACCGGGAAGCCCCGCGATACGCAGTATTTT
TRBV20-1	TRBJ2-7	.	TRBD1	CSARGQGGYYEQYF	TGCAGTGCTAGAGGACAGGGGGGTTACTACGAGCAGTACTTC
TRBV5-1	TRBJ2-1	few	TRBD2	CASSLEASGSSYNEQFF	TGCGCCAGCAGCTTGGAGGCTAGCGGGAGCTCCTACAATGAGCAGTTCTTC
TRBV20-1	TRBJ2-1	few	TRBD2	CSARRAGVLTPANEQFF	TGCAGTGCTAGAAGAGCGGGAGTATTGACCCCCGCCAATGAGCAGTTCTTC
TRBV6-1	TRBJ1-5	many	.	CASSSVGEDSSQPQHF	TGTGCCAGCAGCTCTGTAGGGGAGGATAGCAGTCAGCCCCAGCATTTT
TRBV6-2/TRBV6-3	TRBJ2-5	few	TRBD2	CASSPFGAGLLQETQYF	TGTGCCAGCAGTCCGTTTGGAGCGGGACTACTCCAAGAGACCCAGTACTTC
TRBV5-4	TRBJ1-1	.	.	CASSLALAVGNTEAFF	TGTGCCAGCAGCTTGGCCTTGGCGGTTGGGAACACTGAAGCTTTCTTT
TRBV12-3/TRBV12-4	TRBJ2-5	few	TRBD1	CASTKTRDRDSQETQYF	TGTGCCAGCACTAAAACCCGGGACAGGGATTCTCAAGAGACCCAGTACTTC
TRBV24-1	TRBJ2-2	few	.	CATSDSQFGELFF	TGTGCCACCAGTGACAGTCAGTTCGGGGAGCTGTTTTTT
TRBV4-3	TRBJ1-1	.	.	CASSRIQSPNTEAFF	TGCGCCAGCAGCCGGATACAGTCCCCTAACACTGAAGCTTTCTTT
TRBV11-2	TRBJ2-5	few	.	CASSLEVRLGQETQYF	TGTGCCAGCAGCTTAGAGGTTCGCCTGGGCCAAGAGACCCAGTACTTC
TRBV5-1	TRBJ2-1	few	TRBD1	CASSLYSDRVGNEQFF	TGCGCCAGCAGCCTGTACTCCGACAGGGTCGGAAATGAGCAGTTCTTC
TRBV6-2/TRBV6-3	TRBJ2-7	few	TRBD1	CASSYNPTGKLYEQYF	TGTGCCAGCAGTTATAACCCGACAGGGAAGCTTTACGAGCAGTACTTC
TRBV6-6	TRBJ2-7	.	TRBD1	CASSYDGDRIYEQYF	TGTGCCAGCAGTTACGATGGGGACAGGATCTACGAGCAGTACTTC
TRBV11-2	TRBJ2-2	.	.	CVAGFGNTGELFF	TGTGTCGCAGGGTTTGGGAACACCGGGGAGCTGTTTTTT
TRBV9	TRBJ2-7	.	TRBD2	CASSPSSSGYYEQYF	TGTGCCAGCAGCCCCTCTTCTAGCGGATACTACGAGCAGTACTTC
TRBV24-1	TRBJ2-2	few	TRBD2	CATSDFDSGAYTGELFF	TGTGCCACCAGTGATTTTGATAGCGGGGCTTACACCGGGGAGCTGTTTTTT
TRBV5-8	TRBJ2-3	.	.	CASSFQGVTDTQYF	TGTGCCAGCAGCTTTCAGGGCGTCACAGATACGCAGTATTTT
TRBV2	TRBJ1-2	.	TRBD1	CASSTQQGVGYGYTF	TGTGCCAGCAGTACACAACAGGGGGTAGGCTATGGCTACACCTTC
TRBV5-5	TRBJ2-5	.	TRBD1	CASIITGTGLQETQYF	TGTGCCAGCATCATAACCGGGACAGGCCTCCAAGAGACCCAGTACTTC